These T cell receptor beta chains were read from a single sample in a study of cytomegalovirus exposure and HLA in healthy donors. Generated by immunoSEQ multiplex PCR, the TCRdb table keeps only in-frame clones and is missing some. The sample lists 100,000 to 150,000 clones, 70% to 80% occurring once. Specimen: PBMCs. Receptors were obtained from a woman in her sixties in good health and CMV-seropositive. Each CDR3 is given with its conserved first and last residue. The D gene is left open where the match is weak. Clone size appears in some rows only: once, few, many, or a class for an expanded clone.

TRBJ2-7	.	TRBD1	TRBV19	TGTGCCAGTAGTCTCCGGACAGGGTCCGACGAGCAGTACTTC	CASSLRTGSDEQYF
TRBJ2-1	once	TRBD1	TRBV6-6	TGTGCCAGCAGTTCGGGGACAGGGAACAATGAGCAGTTCTTC	CASSSGTGNNEQFF
TRBJ2-7	.	.	TRBV27	TGTGCCAGCAGTTTATTCGTCCAGGGCGGCGAGCAGTACTTC	CASSLFVQGGEQYF
TRBJ1-2	.	TRBD1	TRBV5-4	TGTGCCAGCAGCCCCGACAGGGAGCGAGGCTACACCTTC	CASSPDRERGYTF
TRBJ2-6	few	.	TRBV6-4	TGTGCCAGTAGGACAGACTTCTCTGGGGCCAACGTCCTGACTTTC	CASRTDFSGANVLTF
TRBJ2-6	few	.	TRBV10-3	TGTGCCATCAGTGGGAGGTTGAGTGGGGCCAACGTCCTGACTTTC	CAISGRLSGANVLTF
TRBJ1-2	.	.	TRBV19	TGTGCCAGTAGTACAGCGGACTCCGCAGGCCACAGCTATGGCTACACCTTC	CASSTADSAGHSYGYTF
TRBJ2-7	.	TRBD1	TRBV29-1	TGCAGCGTTGAAGATTCAGGGGGCTCATCCTACGAGCAGTACTTC	CSVEDSGGSSYEQYF
TRBJ1-2	.	TRBD1	TRBV7-3	TGTGCCAGCAGCTCGGGACAGGGTGCCTATGGCTACACCTTC	CASSSGQGAYGYTF
TRBJ2-5	.	.	TRBV5-1	TGCGCCAGCAGCTTGGGGTCATCTACGCAAGAGACCCAGTACTTC	CASSLGSSTQETQYF
TRBJ1-5	.	TRBD1	TRBV12-5	TGTGCTAGTACGCGACAGGGCGATCAGCCCCAGCATTTT	CASTRQGDQPQHF
TRBJ1-2	.	.	TRBV27	TGTGCCAGCAGTCCTTGGCGGGGGGCAATATATGGCTACACCTTC	CASSPWRGAIYGYTF
TRBJ1-2	.	.	TRBV7-9	TGTGCCAGCAGCCCAGACTGGAACTATGGCTACACCTTC	CASSPDWNYGYTF